The 17 T cell receptor beta chains below were found in one sample sequenced in a study of blood T cell repertoires in COVID-19. The table came from immunoSEQ multiplex PCR; TCRdb's copy has only in-frame clones and leaves some out. In the table there are some 140,000 clones, 75% to 90% of which are singletons. The sequencing input was peripheral blood. These receptors were obtained from a man over 45 with active COVID-19.

This clone has a single count. The rearrangement joins TRBV3-1 (or the pseudogene TRBV3-2) to TRBJ1-6, with no clear D. Germline V gene sequence: CDR1 LGHDT, CDR2 YNNKEL (reference sequence). Trimming removed 0 bases from V and 9 bases from J, with 6 bases in between. The CDR3 is 13 residues long. CDR3 in amino acids: CASSQDGSSPLHF. CDR3 DNA: TGTGCCAGCAGCCAAGATGGGAGTTCACCCCTCCACTTT.

The chain is built from TRBV6-2 or TRBV6-3 and TRBJ1-1, with 8 bases fitting TRBD1. Germline assignment: CDR1 MNHEY and CDR2 SVGEGT. The CDR3 is 15 amino acids. The V gene end was trimmed by 2 bases and the J gene end by 8 bases; junction bases not matched to a gene: 10. This CDR3 is CASSYLDRVAYEAFF. CDR3 nucleotide sequence: TGTGCCAGCAGTTACCTGGACAGGGTAGCCTACGAAGCTTTCTTT.

V is TRBV7-2 and J is TRBJ2-3; 9 nucleotides line up with TRBD2. The ends lost 2 bases at V and 3 bases at J; junction bases unmatched: 3. Germline values: CDR1 SGHTA, CDR2 FQGNSA. CDR3 length: 15 residues. The CDR3 reads CASSLLAGTTDTQYF. In nucleotides, the CDR3 is TGTGCCAGCAGCTTACTAGCGGGGACGACAGATACGCAGTATTTT.

The chain combines TRBV3-1 (or the pseudogene TRBV3-2) with TRBJ2-7, with TRBD2 as a possible D gene (6 bases). Germline V gene sequence: CDR1 LGHDT, CDR2 YNNKEL (reference sequence). Trimming shortened V by 5 bases and J by 9 bases, and 11 bases separated the two germline ends. This CDR3 is built from 11 residues. CDR3 coding DNA: TGTGCCAGCAGCTGGCAGGGAGGGCAGTACTTC. Protein sequence: CASSWQGGQYF.

The rearrangement uses TRBV28 and TRBJ2-1, with D possibly matching TRBD1 (6 bases). Germline-derived CDR1 and CDR2 are MDHEN and SYDVKM. The CDR3 is 13 residues long. V lost 6 bases to trimming and J lost 14 bases, with 20 bases between them. The CDR3 DNA reads TGTGCCAGCAGAACGACTCCAGGGGTTGCGGAGTTCTTC. This gives the protein CASRTTPGVAEFF.

The gene calls are TRBV10-3 and TRBJ1-1; D uncertain. The CDR3 is 11 residues long. Germline lookup yields CDR1 ENHRY and CDR2 SYGVKD. V was cut by 9 bases and J by 6 bases, with 11 bases left in between. CDR3 sequence (DNA): TGTGCCATTTCTTCAACATCTGAAGCTTTCTTT. Translation gives CAISSTSEAFF.

The chain uses TRBV7-2 and TRBJ2-2, with D hard to call. V shed 0 bases and J shed 4 bases, with 12 bases lying between them. The V gene's germline CDR1 is SGHTA and CDR2 FQGNSA. This CDR3 comprises 16 residues. This chain's CDR3 is CASSLASRLGTGELFF. CDR3 DNA sequence: TGTGCCAGCAGCTTAGCCTCGCGGCTGGGCACCGGGGAGCTGTTTTTT. Looking up the rest from reference TRBV7-2 and TRBJ2-2 gives the full variable domain: GAGVSQSPSNKVTEKGKDVELRCDPISGHTALYWYRQSLGQGLEFLIYFQGNSAPDKSGLPSDRFSAERTGGSVSTLTIQRTQQEDSAVYLCASSLASRLGTGELFFGEGSRLTVL.

The chain has TRBV5-6 and TRBJ1-5; no reliable D call. The germline CDR1 and CDR2 sequences are SGHDT and YYEEEE. V was clipped by 0 bases and J by 7 bases, with 14 bases between them. There are 15 residues in the CDR3. CDR3 sequence reads: CASSLGVGERQPQHF. CDR3 DNA sequence: TGTGCCAGCAGCTTGGGCGTGGGAGAGCGACAGCCCCAGCATTTT.

This chain joins TRBV3-1 (or the pseudogene TRBV3-2) and TRBJ1-2; 9 bases fit TRBD1. The ends lost 5 bases at V and 7 bases at J; junction bases unmatched: 2. This CDR3 region has 12 residues. Germline values: CDR1 LGHDT, CDR2 YNNKEL (reference sequence). This CDR3 reads CASSMTGGGYTF. Here the CDR3 DNA reads TGTGCCAGCAGCATGACAGGGGGTGGCTACACCTTC.

CDR3 loop: CASSLSGGITDTQYF. The CDR3 region has the DNA TGTGCCAGCAGCCTATCAGGGGGAATCACAGATACGCAGTATTTT. This chain uses TRBV7-3 with TRBJ2-3, with 7 bases aligning to TRBD1. Unmatched junction bases numbered 7, after V lost 5 bases and J lost 2 bases. This CDR3 is 15 amino acids long. Germline lookup yields CDR1 SGHTA and CDR2 FQGTGA.

This chain joins TRBV29-1 and TRBJ2-3, with 9 bases that match TRBD1. The germline gives CDR1 SQVTM, CDR2 ANQGSEA. V lost 8 bases and J lost 2; bases outside the gene matches: 8. The CDR3 loop spans 14 amino acids. CDR3 protein: CSTTGTGNTDTQYF. CDR3 nucleotide sequence: TGCAGCACAACCGGGACAGGGAACACAGATACGCAGTATTTT.

V and J are TRBV5-6 and TRBJ1-6; D is ambiguous. V lost 2 bases and J 7 bases, leaving 13 bases between the germline ends. The CDR3 runs to 15 residues. Germline values: CDR1 SGHDT, CDR2 YYEEEE. The CDR3 DNA reads as TGTGCCAGCAGCTTCGGCGGCAGCAAGAATTCACCCCTCCACTTT. It yields the protein CASSFGGSKNSPLHF.

This chain joins TRBV15 and TRBJ1-2, with TRBD1 identical over 8 bases. The V gene end was trimmed by 2 bases and the J gene end by 8 bases; junction bases not matched to a gene: 10. CDR1 LNHNV and CDR2 YYDKDF come from the germline V gene (reference sequence). This CDR3 has 15 residues. CDR3 residues: CATSRTDRGFEGYTF. In nucleotides, the CDR3 is TGTGCCACCAGCAGAACTGACAGGGGCTTCGAAGGCTACACCTTC.

The CDR3 is CASSDRRGGDQGYTF. CDR3 DNA sequence: TGTGCCAGCAGCGACCGCCGGGGGGGTGACCAGGGCTACACCTTC. The chain couples TRBV6-2 or TRBV6-3 to TRBJ1-2; D possibly corresponds to TRBD1 (5 bases). V lost 6 bases to trimming and J lost 8 bases, with 22 bases between them. This CDR3 has 15 amino acids. Germline assignment: CDR1 MNHEY and CDR2 SVGEGT.

J is TRBJ2-7 and V is TRBV7-8; D remains unclear. This CDR3 region has 13 residues. V was trimmed by 1 base and J by 1 base, leaving 5 bases between them. CDR1 is SGHVS and CDR2 is FQNEAQ in the germline V gene. The CDR3 protein is CASSLVQSYEQYF. In DNA, the CDR3 is TGTGCCAGCAGCTTAGTTCAGTCCTACGAGCAGTACTTC.

The chain couples TRBV11-3 to TRBJ2-5; D possibly corresponds to TRBD1 (5 bases). CDR1 and CDR2 (germline): SGHNT, YENEEA. This CDR3 contains 16 residues. V was pared by 4 bases and J by 0 bases, with 15 bases between. The CDR3 is CASSSTRTGYQETQYF. DNA of the CDR3: TGTGCCAGCAGCTCAACACGCACAGGCTACCAAGAGACCCAGTACTTC. Filled out from reference TRBV11-3 and TRBJ2-5, the complete variable domain reads EAGVVQSPRYKIIEKKQPVAFWCNPISGHNTLYWYLQNLGQGPELLIRYENEEAVDDSQLPKDRFSAERLKGVDSTLKIQPAELGDSAVYLCASSSTRTGYQETQYFGPGTRLLVL.

This clone occurred a few times. V and J are TRBV3-1 (or the pseudogene TRBV3-2) and TRBJ2-7; TRBD1 matches 9 bases. The CDR3 spans 14 residues. Per the germline V gene, CDR1 is LGHDT and CDR2 is YNNKEL (reference sequence). V lost 1 base, J lost 6 bases, and 4 bases stayed unmatched. The CDR3 is CASSQGDRASEQYF. The CDR3, as DNA: TGTGCCAGCAGCCAAGGGGACAGGGCAAGCGAGCAGTACTTC.